The 22 T cell receptor beta chains presented below share a single source sample, sequenced in a study of beta chain features in type 1 diabetes (dated by TCRdb to the late 2010s). Broad study findings and their caveats: A moderate but significant shortening of TCRB CDR3 length was observed in type 1 diabetes patients in all four CD4+ subsets.

Preparation of the library involved the immunoSEQ multiplex PCR assay. The entire amount of isolated RNA was reverse transcribed using the High Capacity cDNA Reverse Transcription Kit, so the sequenced TCRB transcripts were expressed ones. Held by TCRdb, this immuneACCESS table contains in-frame sequences only and omits some clones. Under half of the omission traces to an unresolved V gene where checked; the cause of the rest is unknown. Recorded for this sample are approximately 250,000 clones; roughly 24% of them occurred a single time. Of the sample, about 0.012% falls within the top ten clones. These receptors are not linked to any known antigen. Specimen: naive CD4+ T cells from blood. This specimen's cell subset or site label, per the study, means: true naive CD4+ T cells. The source is a woman in her thirties with type 1 diabetes.

The sample holds a few counts of this clone. This chain connects TRBV11-2 to TRBJ2-2; D gene ambiguous. The germline gives CDR1 SGHAT, CDR2 FQNNGV. Trimming left V 3 bases short and J 1 base short, with 12 bases between. The CDR3 contains 16 residues. The CDR3 nucleotides are TGTGCCAGCAGCTTCCTCCCGTCAGGGAACACCGGGGAGCTGTTTTTT. Translated, it gives CASSFLPSGNTGELFF.

This clone was observed a few times. The chain is built from TRBV9 and TRBJ2-2, with a tentative D call TRBD2 (6 bases). Trimming took 0 bases from V and 0 from J, leaving 9 bases between them. The CDR3 extends over 16 amino acids. CDR1 is SGDLS and CDR2 is YYNGEE in the germline V gene. The CDR3 loop reads CASSVGRLANTGELFF. In DNA form, the CDR3 reads TGTGCCAGCAGCGTAGGCCGACTAGCGAACACCGGGGAGCTGTTTTTT.

The rearrangement uses TRBV6-1 and TRBJ2-3, with 12 bases aligning to TRBD2. This CDR3 is 15 amino acids long. The V gene end was trimmed by 6 bases and the J gene end by 4 bases; junction bases not matched to a gene: 5. CDR1 MNHNS and CDR2 SASEGT come from the germline V gene. The CDR3 region has the DNA TGTGCCAGCAGGGGGACTAGCGGGTTGCCAGATACGCAGTATTTT. Translated, it gives CASRGTSGLPDTQYF.

The CDR3 sequence: CASSLAGSLSYNEQFF. CDR3 in DNA: TGTGCCAGCAGCTTGGCTGGTAGCCTCTCCTACAATGAGCAGTTCTTC. The gene calls are TRBV5-4 and TRBJ2-1, with unresolved D. V lost 0 bases, J lost 0 bases, and 10 bases lay in between. Germline assignment: CDR1 SGHNT and CDR2 YYREEE (reference sequence). The CDR3 length is 16 residues.

In this sample, this clone turned up a few times. The rearrangement joins TRBV6-6 to TRBJ2-7, with TRBD1 matching 9 bases. The V segment lost 6 bases and the J segment 8 bases; nucleotides outside the gene matches: 8. There are 13 residues in the CDR3. Germline CDR1 MNHNY, CDR2 SVGAGI (reference sequence). The CDR3 sequence: CASRWGQGEKQYF. CDR3 in DNA: TGTGCCAGCAGGTGGGGACAGGGAGAGAAGCAGTACTTC.

This clone was counted only a few times. The V gene is TRBV5-1, the J gene TRBJ1-3; no clear D. CDR1 and CDR2 from the germline V gene are SGHRS and YFSETQ. There are 13 residues in the CDR3. Trimming stripped 3 bases from V and 2 bases from J, with 6 bases between. The CDR3 region has the DNA TGCGCCAGCAGCTCAGATCCTGGAAACACCATATATTTT. This codes for CASSSDPGNTIYF.

This clone has a handful of counts. V and J are TRBV7-2 and TRBJ2-3, with D unresolved. The germline V and J ends were trimmed by 5 bases and 8 bases, with 11 bases remaining between them. CDR3 length equals 12 residues. Germline V lookup: CDR1 SGHTA, CDR2 FQGNSA. This CDR3 is CASSDDSGTQYF. CDR3 in DNA: TGTGCCAGCAGCGACGACTCCGGTACGCAGTATTTT.

The rearrangement links TRBV12-5 to TRBJ2-3; D uncertain. The CDR3 spans 16 residues. Trimming shortened V by 1 base and J by 2 bases, and 13 bases separated the two germline ends. CDR1 is LGHNT and CDR2 is FRNRAP in the germline V gene. Here the CDR3 reads CASGLARGGNTDTQYF. In nucleotides, the CDR3 is TGTGCTAGTGGTTTGGCACGTGGCGGAAACACAGATACGCAGTATTTT.

The chain carries TRBV15 and TRBJ1-1; TRBD1 matches at 7 bases. Trimming removed 7 bases from V and 7 bases from J; junction bases left unmatched: 3. Germline V CDR1 and CDR2: LNHNV, YYDKDF (reference sequence). There are 11 residues in the CDR3. The CDR3 protein is CATIAGGEAFF. The CDR3 bases are TGTGCCACCATCGCAGGGGGTGAAGCTTTCTTT.

This clone was seen a few times. The chain links TRBV7-9 to TRBJ2-3; D call uncertain. The V end was cut by 6 bases, the J end by 2 bases, with 15 bases between. The CDR3 totals 15 residues. The germline V gene encodes CDR1 SEHNR and CDR2 FQNEAQ (reference sequence). This CDR3 reads CASSQLRLYTDTQYF. The CDR3 DNA reads as TGTGCCAGCAGTCAACTTAGACTGTACACAGATACGCAGTATTTT. The full variable domain, in which reference TRBV7-9 and TRBJ2-3 provide the parts outside the CDR3, is DTGVSQNPRHKITKRGQNVTFRCDPISEHNRLYWYRQTLGQGPEFLTYFQNEAQLEKSRLLSDRFSAERPKGSFSTLEIQRTEQGDSAMYLCASSQLRLYTDTQYFGPGTRLTVL.

V is TRBV30 and J is TRBJ1-5; possible D gene TRBD1, 5 bases. Germline CDR1 is GTSNPN and CDR2 is SVGIG (reference sequence). V was shortened by 4 bases and J by 4 bases, with 17 bases between the two germline ends. The CDR3 sequence is 15 residues long. The CDR3 protein is CAWTNQGRGNQPQHF. The CDR3 bases are TGTGCCTGGACGAACCAGGGTAGAGGAAATCAGCCCCAGCATTTT. The full variable domain, rest sourced from reference TRBV30 and TRBJ1-5, is SQTIHQWPATLVQPVGSPLSLECTVEGTSNPNLYWYRQAAGRGLQLLFYSVGIGQISSEVPQNLSASRPQDRQFILSSKKLLLSDSGFYLCAWTNQGRGNQPQHFGDGTRLSIL.

This clone occurred a few times. V gene TRBV29-1 combines with J gene TRBJ1-1; a possible D gene is TRBD1 (6 bases). The germline V gene has CDR1 SQVTM and CDR2 ANQGSEA. CDR3 length: 12 residues. V was trimmed by 7 bases and J by 0 bases, leaving 9 bases between them. The CDR3 coding sequence is TGCAGCGAACGGGACATGAACACTGAAGCTTTCTTT. This encodes CSERDMNTEAFF.

This clone has only a few counts. This chain uses TRBV7-2 with TRBJ1-2; 7 nucleotides line up with TRBD1. Per germline, CDR1 SGHTA and CDR2 FQGNSA. The CDR3 runs to 14 residues. Unmatched junction bases numbered 7, after V lost 2 bases and J lost 7 bases. The CDR3 coding sequence is TGTGCCAGCAGCTTATCAGGGGGGCGCGGTGGCTACACCTTC. It translates to CASSLSGGRGGYTF.

A few counts support this clone. The chain links TRBV5-1 to TRBJ1-1; 7 bases agree with TRBD1. CDR1 is SGHRS and CDR2 is YFSETQ in the germline V gene. The CDR3 is 14 residues long. J gave up 5 bases and V 4 bases, and 8 bases lay outside the gene matches. CDR3 in amino acids: CASSRTGEGTEAFF. The CDR3 nucleotides are TGCGCCAGCAGCCGCACAGGGGAAGGGACTGAAGCTTTCTTT.

The chain links TRBV30 to TRBJ2-1, with D hard to call. V was cut by 1 base and J by 2 bases, with 12 bases left in between. The CDR3 sequence is 15 residues long. CDR1 and CDR2 (germline): GTSNPN, SVGIG (reference sequence). This CDR3 is CAWSELQLAYNEQFF. The CDR3 nucleotides read TGTGCCTGGAGTGAGCTTCAACTTGCCTACAATGAGCAGTTCTTC.

J is TRBJ2-4 and V is TRBV27; TRBD2 might be the D (6 bases). The V end lost 6 bases, the J end lost 3 bases, and 9 bases lay between the germline ends. CDR3 length: 13 amino acids. The germline V gene encodes CDR1 MNHEY and CDR2 SMNVEV (reference sequence). CDR3 loop: CASSGTHKNIQYF. DNA of the CDR3: TGTGCCAGCAGCGGGACTCACAAAAACATTCAGTACTTC.

V is TRBV15 and J is TRBJ1-2; TRBD1 agrees at 7 bases. Germline CDR1 LNHNV, CDR2 YYDKDF (reference sequence). J lost 2 bases, V lost 1 base, and 4 bases had no gene match. This CDR3 has 15 amino acids. The CDR3 loop is CATSRGTGGNYGYTF. The CDR3 DNA follows: TGTGCCACCAGCAGAGGGACAGGAGGGAACTATGGCTACACCTTC. Complete variable domain (other parts from reference TRBV15 and TRBJ1-2): DAMVIQNPRYQVTQFGKPVTLSCSQTLNHNVMYWYQQKSSQAPKLLFHYYDKDFNNEADTPDNFQSRRPNTSFCFLDIRSPGLGDTAMYLCATSRGTGGNYGYTFGSGTRLTVV.

J is TRBJ1-1 and V is TRBV6-5; perhaps TRBD1 as D (6 bases). This CDR3 is 15 amino acids long. The germline V and J ends were trimmed by 0 bases and 0 bases, with 8 bases remaining between them. Germline-derived CDR1 and CDR2 are MNHEY and SVGAGI. CDR3 coding DNA: TGTGCCAGCAGTTACTCCTGGACAGTGAACACTGAAGCTTTCTTT. It specifies CASSYSWTVNTEAFF.

As to this clone: The same CDR3 arises from other DNA sequences in this sample as well. The chain links TRBV2 to TRBJ1-1; D is perhaps TRBD1 (5 bases). V was pared by 4 bases and J by 5 bases, with 11 bases between. In germline, CDR1 is SNHLY, CDR2 FYNNEI. This CDR3 is built from 13 residues. The CDR3 DNA reads TGTGCCAGCAGTGCCCAGGGAGGGACTGAAGCTTTCTTT. Its protein is CASSAQGGTEAFF.

This clone was seen a handful of times. This rearrangement joins TRBV7-2 to TRBJ2-3; no clear D gene. Per the germline V gene, CDR1 is SGHTA and CDR2 is FQGNSA. The V end was cut by 5 bases, the J end by 0 bases, with 15 bases between. The CDR3 is 16 residues long. The chain's CDR3 is CASSRSLGRSTDTQYF. CDR3 DNA sequence: TGTGCCAGCAGCCGTAGTTTGGGCCGAAGCACAGATACGCAGTATTTT.

This clone was seen a few times. The chain combines TRBV30 with TRBJ2-7; TRBD1 agrees at 8 bases. Per germline, CDR1 GTSNPN and CDR2 SVGIG (reference sequence). V lost 3 bases to trimming and J lost 6 bases; unmatched junction nucleotides: 16. The CDR3 consists of 16 residues. The CDR3 nucleotides read TGTGCCTGGAGGTCAGGGGCCGGAGGACAGGGCGGCGAGCAGTACTTC. Encoded protein: CAWRSGAGGQGGEQYF. Supplemented by reference TRBV30 and TRBJ2-7, the full variable domain reads SQTIHQWPATLVQPVGSPLSLECTVEGTSNPNLYWYRQAAGRGLQLLFYSVGIGQISSEVPQNLSASRPQDRQFILSSKKLLLSDSGFYLCAWRSGAGGQGGEQYFGPGTRLTVT.

This clone was seen a handful of times. The chain uses TRBV11-2 and TRBJ2-7; maybe TRBD2 (6 bases). Germline-derived CDR1 and CDR2 are SGHAT and FQNNGV. This CDR3 is built from 12 residues. Trimming pared 5 bases from V and 7 bases from J, leaving 12 bases between. The DNA for the CDR3 is TGTGCCAGCAGCCCCAGGGAGGTGGAGCAGTACTTC. It yields the protein CASSPREVEQYF.